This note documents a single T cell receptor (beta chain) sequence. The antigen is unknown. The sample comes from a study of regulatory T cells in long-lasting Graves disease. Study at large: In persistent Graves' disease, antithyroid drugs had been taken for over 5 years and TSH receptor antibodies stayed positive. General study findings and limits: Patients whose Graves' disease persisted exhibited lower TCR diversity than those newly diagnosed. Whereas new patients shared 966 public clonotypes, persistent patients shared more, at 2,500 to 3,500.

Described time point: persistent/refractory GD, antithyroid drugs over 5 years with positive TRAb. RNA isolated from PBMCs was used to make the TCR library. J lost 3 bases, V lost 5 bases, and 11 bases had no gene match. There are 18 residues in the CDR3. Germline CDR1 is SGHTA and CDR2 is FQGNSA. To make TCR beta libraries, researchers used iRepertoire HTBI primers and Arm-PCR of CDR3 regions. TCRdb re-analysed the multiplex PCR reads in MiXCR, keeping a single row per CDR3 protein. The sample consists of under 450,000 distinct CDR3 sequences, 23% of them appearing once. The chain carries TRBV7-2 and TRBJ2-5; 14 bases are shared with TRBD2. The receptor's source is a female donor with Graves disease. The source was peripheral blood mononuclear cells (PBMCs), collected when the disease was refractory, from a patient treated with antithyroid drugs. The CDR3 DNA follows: TGTGCCAGCAGCCCGGGGGGACTAGCGGGAGTACTCGAAGAGACCCAGTACTTC. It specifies CASSPGGLAGVLEETQYF.